This T cell receptor beta chain was recorded in a study of blood T cell repertoires in COVID-19. Study summary: The study drew acute and convalescent COVID-19 samples from the United States, Italy and Spain.

Authors' methods: Reference gene primer amplification yielded estimated nucleated cell counts. TCRdb's copy holds only in-frame clones and misses some; the assay was immunoSEQ multiplex PCR. The V and J calls and clone size come from that table; D and trimming were worked out from the DNA. Here the sample spans over 10,000 clones, around 87% being singletons. CDR1 is MDHEN and CDR2 is SYDVKM in the germline V gene. Trimming took 10 bases from V and 4 from J, leaving 13 bases between them. The CDR3 is 12 amino acids. The gene calls are TRBV28 and TRBJ1-2; D gene unclear. The specimen was peripheral blood. The TCR sequence derives from a human donor with active COVID-19. The donor label of this sample is uncertain. The CDR3 loop is CAISPGVYGYTF. The CDR3 nucleotides read TGTGCCATTTCGCCGGGAGTCTATGGCTACACCTTC.